These 31 T cell receptor beta chains were all obtained from the same sample, sequenced in a study of blood T cell repertoires in COVID-19. Using immunoSEQ multiplex PCR, the repertoire was profiled, and TCRdb retains in-frame clones only, with some absent. The sample records hundreds of thousands of clones, nearly 90% being singletons. The sequenced material came from PBMCs or T cells enriched from blood (not recorded which). The receptors derive from a woman younger than 35 who had been exposed to COVID-19.

The chain joins TRBV11-2 to TRBJ2-7; TRBD2 aligns across 8 bases. Germline lookup yields CDR1 SGHAT and CDR2 FQNNGV. V was clipped by 3 bases and J by 2 bases; unmatched bases: 6. CDR3 length: 15 amino acids. Here the CDR3 reads CASSFPSGSAYEQYF. The CDR3 coding sequence is TGTGCCAGCAGCTTCCCTAGCGGGTCAGCCTACGAGCAGTACTTC.

As concerns this clone: The junction and the germline gene differ at one end; a read error may be behind it. The rearrangement uses TRBV9 and TRBJ1-2, with a tentative D call TRBD1 (5 bases). Germline values: CDR1 SGDLS, CDR2 YYNGEE. CDR3 length: 16 residues. CDR3 residues: CARRPGGGEGNYGYTF. The CDR3 coding sequence is TGTGCCCGCAGACCCGGCGGGGGGGAGGGGAACTATGGCTACACCTTC.

The genes are TRBV25-1 and TRBJ2-3; D is perhaps TRBD1 (6 bases). There are 17 residues in the CDR3. V was shortened by 1 base and J by 5 bases, with 19 bases between the two germline ends. Germline CDR1 MGHDK, CDR2 SYGVNS. CDR3 region: CASSEFVSLGAEDTQYF. CDR3 DNA: TGTGCCAGCAGTGAATTCGTTTCCCTGGGGGCAGAAGATACGCAGTATTTT. The full variable domain, rest sourced from reference TRBV25-1 and TRBJ2-3, is EADIYQTPRYLVIGTGKKITLECSQTMGHDKMYWYQQDPGMELHLIHYSYGVNSTEKGDLSSESTVSRIRTEHFPLTLESARPSHTSQYLCASSEFVSLGAEDTQYFGPGTRLTVL.

The rearrangement uses TRBV28 and TRBJ1-6; D may be TRBD1 (6 bases). CDR1 is MDHEN, CDR2 SYDVKM, per germline. The CDR3 contains 11 residues. Trimming pared 5 bases from V and 16 bases from J, leaving 12 bases between. In nucleotides, the CDR3 is TGTGCCAGCAGTCTACAGGGCCCTCTCCACTTT. It codes for CASSLQGPLHF.

The chain couples TRBV5-1 to TRBJ1-2; D is possibly TRBD1 (6 bases). Trimming took off 0 bases at V and 5 bases at J, with 11 bases between the two ends. The CDR3 length is 14 residues. The germline V gene has CDR1 SGHRS and CDR2 YFSETQ. Here the CDR3 reads CASSLVTGQYGYTF. The CDR3 DNA reads TGCGCCAGCAGCTTGGTGACAGGTCAATATGGCTACACCTTC.

The chain has TRBV9 and TRBJ1-1, with a tentative D call TRBD1 (5 bases). Germline values: CDR1 SGDLS, CDR2 YYNGEE. V shed 6 bases and J shed 4 bases, with 16 bases lying between them. This CDR3 has 14 amino acids. The CDR3: CASTIVGGSTEAFF. CDR3 nucleotides: TGTGCCAGCACCATAGTGGGGGGGAGCACTGAAGCTTTCTTT.

As to this clone: No conserved phenylalanine or tryptophan is present at the end of the CDR3, so a read error is the likely explanation. The DNA is omitted, as the CDR3 cannot be located on it reliably, and the CDR3 follows TCRdb's listing. The chain links TRBV30 to TRBJ2-3; TRBD1, as called in the table, went unchecked against the DNA. The CDR3 totals 11 residues, both ends included. Per the germline V gene, CDR1 is GTSNPN and CDR2 is SVGIG (reference sequence). CDR3: CAWSDTGGGET.

This clone appeared once. The V call is TRBV5-1, the J call TRBJ1-1; a possible D gene is TRBD1 (6 bases). V dropped 1 base and J dropped 5 bases, with 18 bases sitting between them. Germline V gene data show CDR1 as SGHRS and CDR2 as YFSETQ. This CDR3 has 16 residues. The CDR3: CASSLKAGVYRTEAFF. For the CDR3, the DNA is TGCGCCAGCAGCTTGAAGGCAGGGGTTTATAGGACTGAAGCTTTCTTT. The full variable domain, rest sourced from reference TRBV5-1 and TRBJ1-1, is KAGVTQTPRYLIKTRGQQVTLSCSPISGHRSVSWYQQTPGQGLQFLFEYFSETQRNKGNFPGRFSGRQFSNSRSEMNVSTLELGDSALYLCASSLKAGVYRTEAFFGQGTRLTVV.

The rearrangement uses TRBV7-2 and TRBJ1-1, with TRBD1 matching over 10 bases. V lost 4 bases and J lost 0; bases outside the gene matches: 8. CDR1 is SGHTA, CDR2 FQGNSA, per germline. The CDR3 has 17 amino acids. The CDR3 bases are TGTGCCAGCAGCTCTAGACAGGGGGCGTTCATGAACACTGAAGCTTTCTTT. Encoded protein: CASSSRQGAFMNTEAFF.

The rearrangement links TRBV7-6 to TRBJ1-4, with 10 bases identical to TRBD1. Germline trimming cut 5 bases from V and 6 bases from J; bases unmatched to any gene: 6. This CDR3 is built from 15 residues. Per germline, CDR1 SGHVS and CDR2 FNYEAQ. Here the CDR3 reads CASSRRQGADEKLFF. DNA for the CDR3: TGTGCCAGCAGCCGTAGACAGGGGGCGGATGAAAAACTGTTTTTT.

The V and J genes are TRBV19 and TRBJ2-4; D is perhaps TRBD1 (5 bases). V lost 4 bases to trimming and J lost 7 bases, with 20 bases between them. The V gene's germline CDR1 is LNHDA and CDR2 SQIVND (reference sequence). The CDR3 contains 16 residues. CDR3 residues: CASSTSWVREENIQYF. The CDR3 region has the DNA TGTGCCAGTAGTACGTCCTGGGTCAGGGAAGAGAACATTCAGTACTTC.

The V gene is TRBV24-1, the J gene TRBJ2-2; possible D gene TRBD1, 5 bases. This CDR3 region has 16 residues. CDR1 and CDR2 (germline): KGHDR, SFDVKD. V lost 4 bases and J lost 7, with 18 bases in between. CDR3 bases: TGTGCCACCAGTGACCCTCGAGCCGACAGCTACGGGGAGCTGTTTTTT. It yields the protein CATSDPRADSYGELFF.

This chain links TRBV21-1 with TRBJ1-1. TRBV21-1 is a recognized pseudogene. The CDR3 is 11 amino acids. The CDR3 DNA follows: TGTGCCAGCAGTACCCGGACTGAAGCTTTCTTT. Amino acid sequence: CASSTRTEAFF.

The DNA for the CDR3 is TGTGCCAGCCACAGTTACAGGCACGAGCAGTACTTC. Translating gives CASHSYRHEQYF. The rearrangement joins TRBV28 to TRBJ2-7; D might be TRBD1 (5 bases). V lost 8 bases, J lost 5 bases, and 13 bases lay in between. The germline gives CDR1 MDHEN, CDR2 SYDVKM. This CDR3 is 12 amino acids long.

The chain employs TRBV29-1 and TRBJ1-3; D gene unclear. CDR1 and CDR2 from the germline V gene are SQVTM and ANQGSEA. The length of the CDR3 is 13 residues. Deletions cut 5 bases from V and 2 bases from J, with 10 bases between. This CDR3 reads CSVSDRAGNTIYF. In nucleotides, the CDR3 is TGCAGCGTTTCCGACCGGGCTGGAAACACCATATATTTT.

The rearrangement links TRBV28 to TRBJ1-3; D is ambiguous. Trimming took 8 bases from V and 0 from J, leaving 14 bases between them. The CDR3 runs to 15 residues. CDR1 is MDHEN, CDR2 SYDVKM, per germline. CDR3 loop: CASFRGYYSGNTIYF. CDR3 nucleotide sequence: TGTGCCAGCTTTCGAGGCTACTACTCTGGAAACACCATATATTTT.

This chain connects TRBV4-3 to TRBJ2-2, with 12 bases matching TRBD2. J lost 2 bases, V lost 0 bases, and 7 bases had no gene match. Germline lookup yields CDR1 LGHNA and CDR2 YSLEER. This CDR3 is 19 amino acids long. The CDR3 DNA sequence: TGCGCCAGCAGCCAAGAACGGCTAGCGGGGGGGCTTAACACCGGGGAGCTGTTTTTT. Translating gives CASSQERLAGGLNTGELFF.

This sequence joins TRBV6-5 and TRBJ1-1; D not resolved. The germline V gene encodes CDR1 MNHEY and CDR2 SVGAGI. The CDR3 extends over 12 amino acids. Trimming stripped 2 bases from V and 7 bases from J, with 8 bases between. CDR3 coding DNA: TGTGCCAGCAGTTACGCAGGTTTTGAAGCTTTCTTT. It specifies CASSYAGFEAFF.

The chain employs TRBV7-9 and TRBJ1-2; 8 bases are a match to TRBD1. V shed 1 base, J shed 10 bases, and the junction held 11 bases outside the gene matches. The CDR3 runs 15 residues. Germline V CDR1 and CDR2: SEHNR, FQNEAQ (reference sequence). In DNA form, the CDR3 reads TGTGCCAGCAGCTTAGGAGGAGGGACAGGCCCACTCTACACCTTC. Protein sequence: CASSLGGGTGPLYTF.

This sequence joins TRBV19 and TRBJ2-3; weak D call: TRBD2 (7 bases). CDR1 and CDR2 (germline): LNHDA, SQIVND (reference sequence). V was shortened by 10 bases and J by 2 bases, with 22 bases between the two germline ends. This CDR3 has 16 amino acids. For the CDR3, the DNA is TGTGCCACCTCTCTAGGGGGGGACAAATACACAGATACGCAGTATTTT. Protein product: CATSLGGDKYTDTQYF.

This clone turned up a few times. This chain uses TRBV11-2 with TRBJ2-1; no firm D call. Trimming removed 4 bases at V and 5 bases at J, with 12 bases between. CDR3 size: 14 residues. Germline lookup yields CDR1 SGHAT and CDR2 FQNNGV. The CDR3 nucleotides are TGTGCCAGCAGCTCGAGGCGAGCCGACAATGAGCAGTTCTTC. Its translation is CASSSRRADNEQFF. The full variable domain, in which reference TRBV11-2 and TRBJ2-1 provide the parts outside the CDR3, is EAGVAQSPRYKIIEKRQSVAFWCNPISGHATLYWYQQILGQGPKLLIQFQNNGVVDDSQLPKDRFSAERLKGVDSTLKIQPAKLEDSAVYLCASSSRRADNEQFFGPGTRLTVL.

The DNA of the CDR3 is TGTGCCAGCAGCCAATGGGGCAATTCACCCCTCCACTTT. Translating gives CASSQWGNSPLHF. V usage is TRBV14 and J usage is TRBJ1-6; tentatively, D is TRBD1 (5 bases). Germline V gives CDR1 SGHDN, CDR2 FVKESK. With 2 bases removed from V and 7 bases from J, the gap between germline ends came to 6 bases. The CDR3 extends over 13 amino acids.

The CDR3 loop reads CASNSATRGYDEQYF. In nucleotides, the CDR3 is TGTGCCAGCAATTCGGCGACGAGAGGCTATGACGAGCAGTACTTC. The chain uses TRBV28 and TRBJ2-7; the D is unclear. Germline V gene data show CDR1 as MDHEN and CDR2 as SYDVKM. This CDR3 contains 15 residues. The ends were cut back, 7 bases at V and 5 bases at J, with 21 bases in the middle. Supplemented by reference TRBV28 and TRBJ2-7, the full variable domain reads DVKVTQSSRYLVKRTGEKVFLECVQDMDHENMFWYRQDPGLGLRLIYFSYDVKMKEKGDIPEGYSVSREKKERFSLILESASTNQTSMYLCASNSATRGYDEQYFGPGTRLTVT.

J is TRBJ2-7 and V is TRBV10-3; TRBD2 matches 12 bases. V was clipped by 0 bases and J by 6 bases; unmatched bases: 3. The CDR3 consists of 15 residues. Germline values: CDR1 ENHRY, CDR2 SYGVKD. This chain's CDR3 is CAISESLAGGGEQYF. The CDR3 DNA sequence: TGTGCCATCAGTGAGTCCCTAGCGGGAGGGGGCGAGCAGTACTTC.

This clone was seen just once. The chain is built from TRBV10-2 and TRBJ2-5; 7 nucleotides align to TRBD1. The junction had 8 bases not matched to a gene; V was cut back by 6 bases and J by 4 bases. This CDR3 comprises 14 residues. Germline lookup yields CDR1 WSHSY and CDR2 SAAADI. CDR3 sequence (DNA): TGCGCCAGCAGGGGACAGACGGTTGGAGAGACCCAGTACTTC. This translates into CASRGQTVGETQYF.

V and J are TRBV2 and TRBJ1-2, with 9 bases matching TRBD1. Germline V gene lookup returns CDR1 SNHLY and CDR2 FYNNEI. The ends lost 2 bases at V and 6 bases at J; junction bases unmatched: 10. The CDR3 has 16 amino acids. The CDR3 protein is CASSEKGTGGVHGYTF. The CDR3 DNA reads as TGTGCCAGCAGTGAAAAGGGAACAGGGGGCGTACATGGCTACACCTTC. Together with reference TRBV2 and TRBJ1-2, the CDR3 gives the full variable domain: EPEVTQTPSHQVTQMGQEVILRCVPISNHLYFYWYRQILGQKVEFLVSFYNNEISEKSEIFDDQFSVERPDGSNFTLKIRSTKLEDSAMYFCASSEKGTGGVHGYTFGSGTRLTVV.

The chain recombines TRBV4-2 with TRBJ2-1, with D possibly TRBD1 on 6 matching bases. Germline CDR1 LGHNA, CDR2 YNFKEQ. V gave up 0 bases and J gave up 4 bases, with 10 bases separating them. The CDR3 is made up of 15 amino acids. The CDR3 region has the DNA TGTGCCAGCAGCCAAGATCGGGACATTTACAATGAGCAGTTCTTC. It encodes CASSQDRDIYNEQFF.

The chain couples TRBV7-2 to TRBJ1-5, with 7 bases identical to TRBD1. CDR3 length equals 14 residues. V was clipped by 2 bases and J by 5 bases; unmatched bases: 3. Germline CDR1 SGHTA, CDR2 FQGNSA. This CDR3 reads CASSLRQGDQPQHF. The CDR3 DNA reads as TGTGCCAGCAGCTTACGCCAGGGGGATCAGCCCCAGCATTTT.

The chain uses TRBV6-5 and TRBJ2-1; D is unclear. Germline assignment: CDR1 MNHEY and CDR2 SVGAGI. Trimming shortened V by 2 bases and J by 8 bases, and 7 bases separated the two germline ends. This CDR3 region has 12 residues. The DNA for the CDR3 is TGTGCCAGCAGTTACGAAACTTATGAGCAGTTCTTC. It encodes CASSYETYEQFF.

The chain combines TRBV5-8 with TRBJ2-5; tentatively, D is TRBD1 (5 bases). The V end lost 0 bases, the J end lost 4 bases, and 16 bases lay between the germline ends. This CDR3 is built from 16 residues. Germline V gene data show CDR1 as SGHTS and CDR2 as YDEGEE. This CDR3 is CASSLGRLRGTETQYF. The CDR3 region has the DNA TGTGCCAGCAGCTTGGGACGCCTAAGGGGTACAGAGACCCAGTACTTC.

This chain joins TRBV5-8 and TRBJ2-3; TRBD2 is a possible D gene (6 bases). The germline CDR1 and CDR2 sequences are SGHTS and YDEGEE. The ends were cut back, 7 bases at V and 0 bases at J, with 24 bases in the middle. The CDR3 has 18 residues. Written as DNA, the CDR3 is TGTGCCAGCCCGAGCGGCCTGGGGGGTAGTTATAGCACAGATACGCAGTATTTT. It specifies CASPSGLGGSYSTDTQYF.